This T cell receptor (beta chain) comes out of a study of blood T cells in healthy people across ages. General observations from the study: Long-lived donors had more naive CD4+ cells and higher diversity than aged donors.

For the second PCR, which ran for 7 to 11 cycles, a sample-barcoded 5' primer and a J-beta primer mix were used. TCRdb reprocessed the 5' RACE reads via MiXCR and lists one record per CDR3 protein. The sample holds around 1.7 million distinct CDR3 sequences, roughly 28% seen once. Between the trimmed V and J ends, which lost 1 base and 6 bases, there was a span of 9 bases. Germline values: CDR1 SGHTA, CDR2 FQGNSA. The CDR3 loop spans 14 amino acids. Turning to this clonotype: Its antigen remains unidentified.

This TCR was recovered from a woman in her thirties in good health. This chain connects TRBV7-2 to TRBJ1-4; tentative D call: TRBD1 (6 bases). Sequencing input: blood. CDR3 DNA: TGTGCCAGCAGCTTAGAGGGGGGGCATGAAAAACTGTTTTTT. Its translation: CASSLEGGHEKLFF.